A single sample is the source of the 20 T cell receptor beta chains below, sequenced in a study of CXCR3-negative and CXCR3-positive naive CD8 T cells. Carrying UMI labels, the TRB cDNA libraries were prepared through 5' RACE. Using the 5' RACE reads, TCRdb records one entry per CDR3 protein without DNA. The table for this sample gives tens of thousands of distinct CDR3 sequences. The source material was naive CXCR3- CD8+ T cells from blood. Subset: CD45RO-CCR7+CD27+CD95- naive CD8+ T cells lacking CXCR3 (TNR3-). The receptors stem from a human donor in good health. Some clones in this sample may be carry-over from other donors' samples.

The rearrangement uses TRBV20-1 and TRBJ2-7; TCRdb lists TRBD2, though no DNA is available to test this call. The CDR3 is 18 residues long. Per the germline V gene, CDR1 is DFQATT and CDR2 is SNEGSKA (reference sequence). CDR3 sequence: CSARDTGTSGRHSYEQYF.

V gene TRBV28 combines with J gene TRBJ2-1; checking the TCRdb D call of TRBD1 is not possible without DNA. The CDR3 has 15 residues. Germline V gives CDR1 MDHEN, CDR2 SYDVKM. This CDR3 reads CASSSAGDGYNEQFF.

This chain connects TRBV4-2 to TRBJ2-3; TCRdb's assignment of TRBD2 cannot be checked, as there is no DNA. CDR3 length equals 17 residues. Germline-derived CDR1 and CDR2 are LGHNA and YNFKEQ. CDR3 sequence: CASSQSQGGSGTDTQYF.

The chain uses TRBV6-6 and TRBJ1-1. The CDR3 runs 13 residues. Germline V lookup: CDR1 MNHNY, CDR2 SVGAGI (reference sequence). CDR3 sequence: CASSYSRTDEAFF.

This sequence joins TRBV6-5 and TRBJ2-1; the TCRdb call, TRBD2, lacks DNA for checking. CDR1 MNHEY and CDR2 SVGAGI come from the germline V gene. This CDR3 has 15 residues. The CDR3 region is CASREGSGVNNEQFF.

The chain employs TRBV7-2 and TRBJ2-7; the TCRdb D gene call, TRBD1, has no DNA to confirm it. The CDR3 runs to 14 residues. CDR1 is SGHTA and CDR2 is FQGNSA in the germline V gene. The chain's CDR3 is CASTPTGGRLEQYF.

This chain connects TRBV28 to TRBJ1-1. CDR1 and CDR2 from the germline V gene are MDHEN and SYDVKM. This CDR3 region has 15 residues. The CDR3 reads CASGPLIGLPPEAFF.

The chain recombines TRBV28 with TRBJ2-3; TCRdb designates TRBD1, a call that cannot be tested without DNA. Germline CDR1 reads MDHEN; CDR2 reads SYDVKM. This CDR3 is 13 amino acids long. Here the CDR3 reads CASSFRGTDTQYF.

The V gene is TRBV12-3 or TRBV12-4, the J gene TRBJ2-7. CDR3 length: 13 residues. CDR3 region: CASSLGDSYEQYF.

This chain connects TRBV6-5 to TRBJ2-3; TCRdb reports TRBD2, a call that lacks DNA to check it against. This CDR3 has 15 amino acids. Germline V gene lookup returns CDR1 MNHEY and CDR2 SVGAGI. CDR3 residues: CASSGLAGGGDTQYF.

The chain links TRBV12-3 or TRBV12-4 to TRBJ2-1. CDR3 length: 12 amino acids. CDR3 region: CASSVGGSEQFF.

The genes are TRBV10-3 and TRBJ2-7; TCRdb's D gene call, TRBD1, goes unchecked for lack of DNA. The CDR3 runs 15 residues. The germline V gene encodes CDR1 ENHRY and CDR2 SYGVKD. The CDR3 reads CAIRDPDSASYEQYF.

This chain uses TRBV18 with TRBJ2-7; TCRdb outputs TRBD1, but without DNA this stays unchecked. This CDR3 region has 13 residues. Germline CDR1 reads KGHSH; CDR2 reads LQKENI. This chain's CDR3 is CASSPGSLYEQYF. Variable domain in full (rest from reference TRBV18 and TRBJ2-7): NAGVMQNPRHLVRRRGQEARLRCSPMKGHSHVYWYRQLPEEGLKFMVYLQKENIIDESGMPKERFSAEFPKEGPSILRIQQVVRGDSAAYFCASSPGSLYEQYFGPGTRLTVT.

The CDR3 is CASSKASNSYEQYF. The chain recombines TRBV21-1 with TRBJ2-7. TRBV21-1 represents a pseudogene. The CDR3 contains 14 residues.

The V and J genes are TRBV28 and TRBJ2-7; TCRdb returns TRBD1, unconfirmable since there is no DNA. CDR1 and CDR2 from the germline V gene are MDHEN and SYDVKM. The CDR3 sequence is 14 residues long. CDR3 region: CASSPTGIPYEQYF.

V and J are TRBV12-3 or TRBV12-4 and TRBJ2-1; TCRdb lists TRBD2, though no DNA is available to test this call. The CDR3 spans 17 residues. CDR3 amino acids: CASSLGMREVTYNEQFF.

CDR3 in amino acids: CASSGLVYEQYF. The genes are TRBV6-2 or TRBV6-3 and TRBJ2-7; absent DNA, TCRdb's TRBD2 call cannot be checked. Germline V gene data show CDR1 as MNHEY and CDR2 as SVGEGT. This CDR3 has 12 residues.

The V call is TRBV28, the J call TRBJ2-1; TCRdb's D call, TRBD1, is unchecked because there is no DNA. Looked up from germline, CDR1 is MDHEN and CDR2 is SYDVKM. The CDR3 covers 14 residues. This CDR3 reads CASSLWSRANEQFF.

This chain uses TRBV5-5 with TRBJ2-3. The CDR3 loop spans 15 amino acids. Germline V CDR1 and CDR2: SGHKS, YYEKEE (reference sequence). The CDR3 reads CASSLVLAGTDTQYF.

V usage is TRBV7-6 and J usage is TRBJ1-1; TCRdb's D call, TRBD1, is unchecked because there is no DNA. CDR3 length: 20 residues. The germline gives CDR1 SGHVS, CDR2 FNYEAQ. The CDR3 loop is CASSLSASWPRGGRATEAFF.